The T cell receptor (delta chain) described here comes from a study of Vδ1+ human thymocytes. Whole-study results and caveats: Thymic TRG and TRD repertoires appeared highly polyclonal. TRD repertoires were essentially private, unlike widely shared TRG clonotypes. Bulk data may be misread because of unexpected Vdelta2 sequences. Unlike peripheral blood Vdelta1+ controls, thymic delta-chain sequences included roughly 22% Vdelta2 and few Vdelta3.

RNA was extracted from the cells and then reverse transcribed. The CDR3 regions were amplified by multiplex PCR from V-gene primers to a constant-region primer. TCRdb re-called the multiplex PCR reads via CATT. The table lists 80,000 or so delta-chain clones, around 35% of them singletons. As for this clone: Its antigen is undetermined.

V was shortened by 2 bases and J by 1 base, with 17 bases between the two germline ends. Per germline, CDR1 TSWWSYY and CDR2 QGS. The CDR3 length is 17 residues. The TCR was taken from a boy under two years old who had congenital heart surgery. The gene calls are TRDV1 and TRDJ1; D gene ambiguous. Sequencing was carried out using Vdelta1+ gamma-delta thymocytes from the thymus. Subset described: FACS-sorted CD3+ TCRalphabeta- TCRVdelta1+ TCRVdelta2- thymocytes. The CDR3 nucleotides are TGTGCTCTTGGGGAAAGCGCCGTCACAAGGGGCACCGATAAACTCATCTTT. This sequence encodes CALGESAVTRGTDKLIF.